This T cell receptor (beta chain) was sequenced during a study of cytomegalovirus exposure and HLA in healthy donors. Study-level information: In a later analysis, it was reported that the roughly 120 validation repertoires had been produced on the same platform as the 550 to 700 repertoires belonging to the first cohort.

Per the germline V gene, CDR1 is LGHNA and CDR2 is YNFKEQ. CDR3 size: 15 residues. After removal of 0 bases from V and 4 bases from J, the junction contained 2 bases not matched to a gene. Data came from immunoSEQ multiplex PCR; TCRdb stores just in-frame clones and leaves some out. The sample includes more than 250,000 clones, 86% seen only once; the top ten take over 0.8%. This receptor was identified in a woman younger than 30 in good health and CMV-seronegative. The J gene is TRBJ1-1, the V gene TRBV4-2, with TRBD1 matching 10 bases. Sequencing was done on a sample of PBMCs. CDR3 region: CASSQETGGTTEAFF. CDR3 in DNA: TGTGCCAGCAGCCAAGAGACAGGGGGCACCACTGAAGCTTTCTTT.